The sequence of this TCR beta chain was determined in a study of T cells in Graves' hyperthyroidism and ophthalmopathy. Study at large: Once the initial diagnosis was made, peripheral blood was obtained before any treatment.

The V gene's germline CDR1 is MDHEN and CDR2 SYDVKM. The V and J ends lost 6 bases and 4 bases respectively, with 10 bases between them. The CDR3 runs to 12 residues. What was amplified from RNA transcripts were TCR beta CDR3 regions. Primed by the HTBI set, a first-round RT-PCR was run on the TCR CDR3. TCRdb reprocessed the multiplex PCR reads via MiXCR and lists one record per CDR3 protein. The table lists some 550,000 distinct CDR3 sequences, 16% of them singletons. At least ten counts were recorded for this clonotype. Its antigen is currently unknown. Findings of the study overall: With a median lead of about 6.9 months before onset, the model predicted ophthalmopathy.

10 ml of fresh peripheral blood supplied the PBMCs. This rearrangement joins TRBV28 to TRBJ2-7; D is uncertain. Sequenced material: blood. The sequence came from a woman between 40 and 55 years old with Graves' ophthalmopathy. CDR3 DNA: TGTGCCAGCAGACCTTCAAGATACGAGCAGTACTTC. The encoded protein is CASRPSRYEQYF. Looking up the rest from reference TRBV28 and TRBJ2-7 gives the full variable domain: DVKVTQSSRYLVKRTGEKVFLECVQDMDHENMFWYRQDPGLGLRLIYFSYDVKMKEKGDIPEGYSVSREKKERFSLILESASTNQTSMYLCASRPSRYEQYFGPGTRLTVT.